Described below is a single T cell receptor (beta chain) sequence and its context. What it binds is not known. An end of the junction does not agree with germline; a read error may underlie this. This entry comes from a study of T cell responses to AZD1222 COVID-19 vaccine. General study points: Nearly half of the spike-specific TCRs reportedly recognize variant regions that carry no mutations.

This table comes from immunoSEQ multiplex PCR, and its TCRdb copy is limited to in-frame clones, with some not included. Altogether about 120,000 clones are present, approximately 90% being singletons, with the ten largest covering under 4.5%. This receptor was obtained from an adult who received the MenACWY meningococcal vaccine as a control. The source material was peripheral blood, sampled 28 days after the second dose of the MenACWY control vaccine.

CDR3 DNA: TGTGCCAGCAGAAGAAGTAGCGATCAGCCCCAGCATTTT. This codes for CASRRSSDQPQHF. The rearrangement joins TRBV7-9 to TRBJ1-5, with D uncertain. Germline V gives CDR1 SEHNR, CDR2 FQNEAQ (reference sequence). The CDR3 totals 13 residues.